This TCR beta chain was found in a study of glioma-infiltrating T cells after dendritic cell vaccination. TCRdb keeps only in-frame clones here, not all; method: immunoSEQ multiplex PCR. The table shows over 90,000 clones, with 65% to 85% occurring only once. This sample's time point: after dendritic cell vaccination, including at tumor progression/relapse. Selection required adequate fresh-frozen tumor tissue plus more than two years' survival data. This receptor was identified in a human donor with glioblastoma. Material: blood, obtained after dendritic cell vaccination.

CDR3 nucleotides: TGTGCCAGCAGTCCACTAGCGGCTAGCACAGATACGCAGTATTTT. It specifies CASSPLAASTDTQYF. V and J are TRBV6-1 and TRBJ2-3; 8 nucleotides match TRBD2. The CDR3 loop spans 15 amino acids. V dropped 5 bases and J dropped 0; count of bases not matched to a gene: 4. The germline V gene has CDR1 MNHNS and CDR2 SASEGT.